A single sample is the source of the 31 T cell receptor beta chains below, sequenced in a study of T cell responses to AZD1222 COVID-19 vaccine. The assay was immunoSEQ multiplex PCR, and TCRdb's table has in-frame clones only and misses some. The sample has 85,000 to 130,000 clones, about nine tenths seen once. The starting material was peripheral blood, obtained 28 days after the second AZD1222 dose. These receptors originate from an adult who received the AZD1222 COVID-19 vaccine.

The gene calls are TRBV9 and TRBJ2-5; D not certain. V shed 0 bases and J shed 9 bases, with 15 bases lying between them. The CDR3 loop spans 14 amino acids. CDR1 and CDR2 from the germline V gene are SGDLS and YYNGEE. The CDR3 DNA follows: TGTGCCAGCAGCGTAGAGGCCTTTTCGGGTCCCCAGTACTTC. Translation: CASSVEAFSGPQYF.

This chain joins TRBV2 and TRBJ1-5; a weak D match, TRBD1 (5 bases). With 7 bases removed from V and 1 base from J, the gap between germline ends came to 14 bases. This CDR3 contains 15 residues. Looked up from germline, CDR1 is SNHLY and CDR2 is FYNNEI. The CDR3 region has the DNA TGTGCCAGCAAAGGTATCGGGGGAAGCAATCAGCCCCAGCATTTT. Translated, it gives CASKGIGGSNQPQHF. Full variable domain (missing parts from reference TRBV2 and TRBJ1-5): EPEVTQTPSHQVTQMGQEVILRCVPISNHLYFYWYRQILGQKVEFLVSFYNNEISEKSEIFDDQFSVERPDGSNFTLKIRSTKLEDSAMYFCASKGIGGSNQPQHFGDGTRLSIL.

This chain joins TRBV23-1 and TRBJ2-2; TRBD1 matches 7 bases. TRBV23-1 is marked as an open reading frame, function uncertain. V dropped 10 bases and J dropped 7; count of bases not matched to a gene: 12. This CDR3 region has 14 residues. CDR3 in DNA: TGCGCCACTCCATCCCACAGGGGCGGCGGGGAGCTGTTTTTT. This sequence encodes CATPSHRGGGELFF.

The rearrangement joins TRBV7-3 to TRBJ2-2; D unresolved. The CDR3 sequence is 13 residues long. V was clipped by 4 bases and J by 2 bases, with 5 bases between them. Per germline, CDR1 SGHTA and CDR2 FQGTGA. In DNA form, the CDR3 reads TGTGCCAGCAGCTCAGCAAACACCGGGGAGCTGTTTTTT. Translated: CASSSANTGELFF. Using reference TRBV7-3 and TRBJ2-2 for the parts outside the CDR3, the full variable domain is GAGVSQTPSNKVTEKGKYVELRCDPISGHTALYWYRQSLGQGPEFLIYFQGTGAADDSGLPNDRFFAVRPEGSVSTLKIQRTERGDSAVYLCASSSANTGELFFGEGSRLTVL.

CDR3 sequence reads: CASSPTGAGGYEQYF. The DNA for the CDR3 is TGTGCCAGCAGTCCTACTGGGGCGGGGGGATACGAGCAGTACTTC. This chain joins TRBV6-5 and TRBJ2-7; TRBD2 matches 8 bases. Germline CDR1 MNHEY, CDR2 SVGAGI. The trim removed 5 bases at V and 4 bases at J, leaving 10 bases unmatched. The CDR3 has 15 amino acids.

The rearrangement joins TRBV6-2 or TRBV6-3 to TRBJ2-3; D is unclear. In germline, CDR1 is MNHEY, CDR2 SVGEGT. The CDR3 extends over 14 amino acids. V was clipped by 0 bases and J by 3 bases, with 7 bases between them. CDR3 nucleotides: TGTGCCAGCAGTTACTCGATCGGGACAGATACGCAGTATTTT. The encoded protein is CASSYSIGTDTQYF.

This chain links TRBV3-1 (or the pseudogene TRBV3-2) with TRBJ2-3; 9 bases align to TRBD2. Germline V lookup: CDR1 LGHDT, CDR2 YNNKEL (reference sequence). J was trimmed by 7 bases and V by 5 bases; bases with no gene match: 16. The CDR3 covers 17 residues. The chain's CDR3 is CASSETTMLAGKNTQYF. The CDR3, as DNA: TGTGCCAGCAGCGAAACTACCATGCTAGCGGGAAAGAATACGCAGTATTTT.

This clone was seen a handful of times. The rearrangement joins TRBV6-2 or TRBV6-3 to TRBJ2-3, with a tentative D call TRBD2 (5 bases). V lost 2 bases and J 0 bases, leaving 12 bases between the germline ends. Per germline, CDR1 MNHEY and CDR2 SVGEGT. This CDR3 spans 16 amino acids. This chain's CDR3 is CASSYIGRTSTDTQYF. The CDR3 coding sequence is TGTGCCAGCAGTTACATTGGGCGGACTAGCACAGATACGCAGTATTTT.

The chain couples TRBV29-1 to TRBJ1-2; maybe TRBD1 (5 bases). V was cut by 3 bases and J by 5 bases, with 16 bases left in between. The CDR3 totals 14 residues. Germline CDR1 is SQVTM and CDR2 is ANQGSEA. Here the CDR3 reads CSVDRVGRDYGYTF. CDR3 nucleotides: TGCAGCGTTGATCGGGTGGGCAGGGATTATGGCTACACCTTC.

There are a few counts of this clone. The chain is built from TRBV23-1 and TRBJ1-5; D gene unclear. TRBV23-1 is given ORF status, its function remaining uncertain. CDR3 length: 17 amino acids. V dropped 0 bases and J dropped 4 bases, with 16 bases sitting between them. CDR3 loop: CASSQSLQGSINQPQHF. DNA of the CDR3: TGCGCCAGCAGTCAATCCTTACAAGGGTCGATTAATCAGCCCCAGCATTTT.

This chain connects TRBV2 to TRBJ2-2; D is ambiguous. Germline CDR1 and CDR2: SNHLY and FYNNEI. V was cut by 8 bases and J by 6 bases, with 22 bases left in between. This CDR3 has 16 amino acids. CDR3 region: CASLNGPSGFAGELFF. Written as DNA, the CDR3 is TGTGCCAGCCTCAATGGCCCCTCGGGTTTCGCCGGGGAGCTGTTTTTT.

The gene calls are TRBV6-5 and TRBJ1-3; tentatively, D is TRBD1 (5 bases). The CDR3 extends over 15 amino acids. V dropped 8 bases and J dropped 4 bases, with 18 bases sitting between them. CDR1 and CDR2 from the germline V gene are MNHEY and SVGAGI. The CDR3 spells CASEFSRGLGNTIYF. As DNA, the CDR3 is TGTGCCAGCGAGTTTTCAAGGGGCCTCGGAAACACCATATATTTT.

This chain uses TRBV23-1 with TRBJ1-6, with 7 bases matching TRBD1. TRBV23-1 is designated an ORF whose function remains uncertain. This CDR3 is 18 amino acids long. With 3 bases clipped from V and 2 bases from J, the junction kept 10 bases outside the gene matches. CDR3 in amino acids: CASSHQGQSVAYNSPLHF. The DNA for the CDR3 is TGCGCCAGCAGTCACCAGGGACAGTCGGTGGCCTATAATTCACCCCTCCACTTT.

The chain employs TRBV10-3 and TRBJ1-5; unclear D gene. Trimming left V 4 bases short and J 8 bases short, with 12 bases between. This CDR3 spans 13 amino acids. Germline CDR1 is ENHRY and CDR2 is SYGVKD. This chain's CDR3 is CAISVRDLEPQHF. The CDR3 nucleotides read TGTGCCATCAGTGTTAGGGATTTGGAGCCCCAGCATTTT.

V is TRBV5-1 and J is TRBJ2-7; weak D call: TRBD2 (6 bases). The CDR3 extends over 16 amino acids. Trimming pared 0 bases from V and 3 bases from J, leaving 16 bases between. Germline assignment: CDR1 SGHRS and CDR2 YFSETQ. The CDR3 loop is CASSLGGGLGYYEQYF. Written as DNA, the CDR3 is TGCGCCAGCAGCTTGGGTGGAGGGCTGGGATACTACGAGCAGTACTTC. Full variable domain (remainder filled in from reference TRBV5-1 and TRBJ2-7): KAGVTQTPRYLIKTRGQQVTLSCSPISGHRSVSWYQQTPGQGLQFLFEYFSETQRNKGNFPGRFSGRQFSNSRSEMNVSTLELGDSALYLCASSLGGGLGYYEQYFGPGTRLTVT.

The genes are TRBV27 and TRBJ2-1; unclear D gene. V dropped 7 bases and J dropped 5 bases, with 18 bases sitting between them. Germline CDR1 and CDR2: MNHEY and SMNVEV (reference sequence). The CDR3 contains 15 residues. The CDR3 sequence is CASTTSVLPNNEQFF. The CDR3 region has the DNA TGTGCCAGCACCACCAGTGTCCTCCCTAACAATGAGCAGTTCTTC.

This sequence joins TRBV13 and TRBJ2-1, with 8 bases that match TRBD2. This CDR3 spans 15 amino acids. The J segment lost 8 bases and the V segment lost 3 bases, leaving 9 bases of the junction unmatched. Germline-derived CDR1 and CDR2 are PRHDT and FYEKMQ (reference sequence). Written as DNA, the CDR3 is TGTGCCAGCAGCTTGCCCAGCGGGGGAGGCTATGAGCAGTTCTTC. Amino acids: CASSLPSGGGYEQFF.

J is TRBJ1-5 and V is TRBV30; the D is unclear. The CDR3 covers 13 residues. The germline V gene has CDR1 GTSNPN and CDR2 SVGIG (reference sequence). V shed 0 bases and J shed 5 bases, with 8 bases lying between them. The CDR3 coding sequence is TGTGCCTGGAGTGTTGCGACGGATCAGCCCCAGCATTTT. Translated: CAWSVATDQPQHF.

The V gene is TRBV15, the J gene TRBJ2-5; TRBD2 might be the D (5 bases). The CDR3 is 17 amino acids. Germline-derived CDR1 and CDR2 are LNHNV and YYDKDF (reference sequence). The germline V and J ends were trimmed by 0 bases and 5 bases, with 19 bases remaining between them. The CDR3 loop is CATSRDGAASMRETQYF. In DNA form, the CDR3 reads TGTGCCACCAGCAGAGATGGAGCCGCTAGCATGAGGGAGACCCAGTACTTC.

The V call is TRBV7-9, the J call TRBJ1-3, with a tentative D call TRBD1 (5 bases). The CDR3 spans 14 residues. Trimming removed 5 bases from V and 2 bases from J, with 10 bases in between. CDR1 and CDR2 from the germline V gene are SEHNR and FQNEAQ (reference sequence). CDR3 sequence: CASSPQGAGNTIYF. In nucleotides, the CDR3 is TGTGCCAGCAGCCCGCAGGGCGCTGGAAACACCATATATTTT.

Many counts were recorded for this clone. V and J are TRBV7-2 and TRBJ2-1, with TRBD2 matching 9 bases. The V segment lost 5 bases and the J segment 6 bases; nucleotides outside the gene matches: 14. This CDR3 spans 17 amino acids. Germline V gives CDR1 SGHTA, CDR2 FQGNSA. The CDR3 loop is CASSPKSAGGTSNEQFF. DNA of the CDR3: TGTGCCAGCAGCCCGAAAAGCGCGGGGGGGACTTCCAATGAGCAGTTCTTC.

V and J are TRBV7-3 and TRBJ1-2; TRBD1 aligns across 9 bases. The CDR3 spans 15 residues. CDR1 is SGHTA and CDR2 is FQGTGA in the germline V gene. The trim removed 0 bases at V and 4 bases at J, leaving 3 bases unmatched. The CDR3 sequence: CASSLTGQGSYGYTF. The CDR3 DNA reads TGTGCCAGCAGCTTAACGGGACAGGGATCCTATGGCTACACCTTC.

The chain carries TRBV5-1 and TRBJ2-5; D gene ambiguous. Trimming stripped 5 bases from V and 5 bases from J, with 16 bases between. The CDR3 length is 14 residues. From germline, CDR1 is SGHRS and CDR2 YFSETQ. CDR3 in DNA: TGCGCCAGCAGAAGGCTACTCGACGGGGAGACCCAGTACTTC. Translating gives CASRRLLDGETQYF.

This CDR3 reads CASSLARRSTYGYTF. For the CDR3, the DNA is TGTGCCAGCAGCTTAGCACGGAGGAGTACCTATGGCTACACCTTC. The rearrangement uses TRBV7-2 and TRBJ1-2; D is unresolved. The CDR3 consists of 15 residues. The germline gives CDR1 SGHTA, CDR2 FQGNSA. V lost 0 bases, J lost 4 bases, and 12 bases lay in between.

The rearrangement links TRBV19 to TRBJ1-5, with TRBD1 matching 8 bases. Germline-derived CDR1 and CDR2 are LNHDA and SQIVND (reference sequence). The CDR3 is made up of 15 amino acids. V shed 4 bases, J shed 6 bases, and the junction held 8 bases outside the gene matches. The CDR3 sequence is CASSNWTGKGQPQHF. CDR3 bases: TGTGCCAGTAGTAATTGGACAGGGAAGGGTCAGCCCCAGCATTTT.

The V call is TRBV11-2, the J call TRBJ2-2; D perhaps matches TRBD2 (7 bases). CDR3 length equals 13 residues. Germline CDR1 is SGHAT and CDR2 is FQNNGV. V lost 7 bases and J 7 bases, leaving 13 bases between the germline ends. The CDR3 here is CASIGGRVGELFF. The CDR3 DNA is TGTGCCAGCATCGGGGGGCGAGTCGGGGAGCTGTTTTTT.

The V gene is TRBV7-8, the J gene TRBJ1-3; the match to TRBD1 covers 8 bases. Germline values: CDR1 SGHVS, CDR2 FQNEAQ. The V gene end was trimmed by 2 bases and the J gene end by 3 bases; junction bases not matched to a gene: 18. CDR3 length: 20 amino acids. Written as DNA, the CDR3 is TGTGCCAGCAGCTTATCATCGAAAAAGGGGACAGGATCGCATGGAAACACCATATATTTT. Its protein is CASSLSSKKGTGSHGNTIYF.

The chain has TRBV7-5 and TRBJ1-2. TRBV7-5 is reported as a pseudogene. The length of the CDR3 is 12 residues. CDR3 DNA sequence: TGTGCCAGAAGCTCAGAGTCTCATGGCTACACCTTC. Residues: CARSSESHGYTF.

The chain joins TRBV10-3 to TRBJ2-5, with 7 bases lining up with TRBD2. The junction had 6 bases not matched to a gene; V was cut back by 4 bases and J by 1 base. The CDR3 loop spans 15 amino acids. Germline assignment: CDR1 ENHRY and CDR2 SYGVKD. CDR3 DNA: TGTGCCATCAGTGGGCAAGCGGGGATCCAAGAGACCCAGTACTTC. Protein product: CAISGQAGIQETQYF.

This rearrangement joins TRBV12-3 or TRBV12-4 to TRBJ2-7; D is unclear. The CDR3 contains 12 residues. V was shortened by 6 bases and J by 8 bases, with 14 bases between the two germline ends. CDR3 DNA: TGTGCCAGCAGCCATCCCGATGCACAGCAGTACTTC. This gives the protein CASSHPDAQQYF.

J is TRBJ1-4 and V is TRBV5-1, with D possibly being TRBD1 (5 bases). Germline CDR1 is SGHRS and CDR2 is YFSETQ. This CDR3 is built from 14 residues. The germline V and J ends were trimmed by 1 base and 4 bases, with 8 bases remaining between them. Written as DNA, the CDR3 is TGCGCCAGCAGCTTGACAGGAGATAATGAAAAACTGTTTTTT. Its protein product is CASSLTGDNEKLFF.